Below, 2 T cell receptor beta chains from the same sample are listed, as sequenced in a study of cytomegalovirus exposure and HLA in healthy donors. 13 Jbeta primers and 60 Vbeta primers were used for the PCR. Clones were sequenced by immunoSEQ multiplex PCR, and TCRdb holds only the in-frame ones, with some missing. The sample table sets out about 130,000 clones. The sample taken for sequencing was PBMCs. These TCRs come from a woman between 40 and 55 years old in good health and CMV-seronegative.

A word on this clone: Other nucleotide sequences in the sample specify the same CDR3. The gene calls are TRBV6-5 and TRBJ1-2; weak D call: TRBD1 (5 bases). CDR3 length: 11 residues. The ends were cut back, 7 bases at V and 4 bases at J, with 7 bases in the middle. The V gene's germline CDR1 is MNHEY and CDR2 SVGAGI. CDR3 nucleotide sequence: TGTGCCAGCACTCAGGGCTATGGCTACACCTTC. This codes for CASTQGYGYTF.

The V gene is TRBV5-1, the J gene TRBJ1-6, with D perhaps TRBD1 (6 bases). Germline assignment: CDR1 SGHRS and CDR2 YFSETQ. CDR3 length: 14 residues. V was pared by 0 bases and J by 10 bases, with 11 bases between. DNA of the CDR3: TGCGCCAGCAGCTTGGAGGGGGAAGGCTCACCCCTCCACTTT. This encodes CASSLEGEGSPLHF.